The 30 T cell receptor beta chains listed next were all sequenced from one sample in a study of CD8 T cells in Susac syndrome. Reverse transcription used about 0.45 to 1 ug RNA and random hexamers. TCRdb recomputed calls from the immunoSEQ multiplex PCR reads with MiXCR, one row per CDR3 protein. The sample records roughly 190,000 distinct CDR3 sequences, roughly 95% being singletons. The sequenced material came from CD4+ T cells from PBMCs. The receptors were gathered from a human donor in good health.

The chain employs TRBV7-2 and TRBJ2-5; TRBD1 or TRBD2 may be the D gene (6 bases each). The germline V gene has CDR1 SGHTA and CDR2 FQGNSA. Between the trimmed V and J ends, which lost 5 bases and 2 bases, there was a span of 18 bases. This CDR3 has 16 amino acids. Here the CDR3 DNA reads TGTGCCAGCAGCCCACGGGACGTAGGGGGGCAAGAGACCCAGTACTTC. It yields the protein CASSPRDVGGQETQYF.

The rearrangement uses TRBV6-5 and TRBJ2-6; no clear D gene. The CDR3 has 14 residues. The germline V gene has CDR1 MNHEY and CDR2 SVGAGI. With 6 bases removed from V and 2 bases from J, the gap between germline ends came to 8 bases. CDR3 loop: CASSSQAGANVLTF. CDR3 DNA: TGTGCCAGCAGCTCGCAGGCTGGGGCCAACGTCCTGACTTTC.

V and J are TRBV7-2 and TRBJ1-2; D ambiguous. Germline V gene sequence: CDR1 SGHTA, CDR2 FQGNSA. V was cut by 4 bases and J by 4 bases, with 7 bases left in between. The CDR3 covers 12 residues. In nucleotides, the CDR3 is TGTGCCAGCAGCTCCTTAGTCTATGGCTACACCTTC. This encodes CASSSLVYGYTF.

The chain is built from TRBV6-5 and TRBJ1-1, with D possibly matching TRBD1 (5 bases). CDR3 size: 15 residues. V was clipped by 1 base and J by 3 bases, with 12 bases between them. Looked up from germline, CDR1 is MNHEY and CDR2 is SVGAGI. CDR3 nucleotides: TGTGCCAGCAGTTACTTGGGCGGAGGGGACACTGAAGCTTTCTTT. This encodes CASSYLGGGDTEAFF.

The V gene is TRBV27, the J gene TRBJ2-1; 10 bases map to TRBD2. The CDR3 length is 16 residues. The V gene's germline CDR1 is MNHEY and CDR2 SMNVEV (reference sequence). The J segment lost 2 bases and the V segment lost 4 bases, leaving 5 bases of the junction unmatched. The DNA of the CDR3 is TGTGCCAGCAGTTCCCGCCTAGCGGGAGCCTACAATGAGCAGTTCTTC. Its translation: CASSSRLAGAYNEQFF.

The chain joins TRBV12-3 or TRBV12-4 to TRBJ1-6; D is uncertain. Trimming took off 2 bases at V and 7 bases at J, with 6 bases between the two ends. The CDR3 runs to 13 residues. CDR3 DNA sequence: TGTGCCAGCAGTTTATTCACCAATTCACCCCTCCACTTT. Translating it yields CASSLFTNSPLHF.

The CDR3 sequence is CSVDVHQETQYF. CDR3 nucleotides: TGCAGCGTTGATGTTCACCAAGAGACCCAGTACTTC. The J gene is TRBJ2-5, the V gene TRBV29-1, with D hard to call. The V and J ends lost 3 bases and 0 bases respectively, with 5 bases between them. The germline gives CDR1 SQVTM, CDR2 ANQGSEA. The CDR3 totals 12 residues. The variable domain in full, completed from reference TRBV29-1 and TRBJ2-5, reads SAVISQKPSRDICQRGTSLTIQCQVDSQVTMMFWYRQQPGQSLTLIATANQGSEATYESGFVIDKFPISRPNLTFSTLTVSNMSPEDSSIYLCSVDVHQETQYFGPGTRLLVL.

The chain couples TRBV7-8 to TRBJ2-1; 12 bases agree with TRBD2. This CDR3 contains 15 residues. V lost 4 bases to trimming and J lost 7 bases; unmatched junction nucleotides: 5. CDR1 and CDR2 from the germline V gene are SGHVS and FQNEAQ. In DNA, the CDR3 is TGTGCCAGCAGCTACGGACTAGCGGGAAGGAATGAGCAGTTCTTC. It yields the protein CASSYGLAGRNEQFF.

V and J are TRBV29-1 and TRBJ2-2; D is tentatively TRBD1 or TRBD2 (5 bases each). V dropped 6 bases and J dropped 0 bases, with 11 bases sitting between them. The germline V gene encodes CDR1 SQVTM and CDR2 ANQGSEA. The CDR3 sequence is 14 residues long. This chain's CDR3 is CSVLGRTNTGELFF. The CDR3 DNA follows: TGCAGCGTCCTGGGACGTACGAACACCGGGGAGCTGTTTTTT.

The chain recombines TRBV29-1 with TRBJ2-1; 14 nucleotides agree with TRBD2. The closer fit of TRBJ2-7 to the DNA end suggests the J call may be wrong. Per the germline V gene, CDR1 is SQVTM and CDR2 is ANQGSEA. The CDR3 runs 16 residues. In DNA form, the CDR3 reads TGCAGCGTGGCAGGACTAGCGGGAGGATCTCCCTACGAGCAGTACTTC. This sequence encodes CSVAGLAGGSPYEQYF.

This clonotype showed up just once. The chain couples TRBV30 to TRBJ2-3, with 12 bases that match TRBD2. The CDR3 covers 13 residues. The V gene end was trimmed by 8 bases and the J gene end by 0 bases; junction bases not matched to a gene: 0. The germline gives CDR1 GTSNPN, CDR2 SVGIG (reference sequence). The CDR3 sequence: CAGTSGSTDTQYF. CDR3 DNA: TGTGCCGGGACTAGCGGGAGCACAGATACGCAGTATTTT.

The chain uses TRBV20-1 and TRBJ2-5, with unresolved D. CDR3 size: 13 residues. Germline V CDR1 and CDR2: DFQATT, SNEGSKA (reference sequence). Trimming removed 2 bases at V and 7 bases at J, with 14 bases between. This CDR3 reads CSARKPQHGTQYF. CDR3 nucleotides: TGCAGTGCTAGAAAGCCCCAACACGGGACCCAGTACTTC.

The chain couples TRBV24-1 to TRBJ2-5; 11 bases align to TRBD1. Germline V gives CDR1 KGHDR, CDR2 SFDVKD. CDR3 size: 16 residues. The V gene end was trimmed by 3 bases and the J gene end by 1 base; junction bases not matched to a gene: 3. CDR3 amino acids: CATSDGGQGAQETQYF. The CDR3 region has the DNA TGTGCCACCAGTGATGGTGGACAGGGGGCCCAAGAGACCCAGTACTTC.

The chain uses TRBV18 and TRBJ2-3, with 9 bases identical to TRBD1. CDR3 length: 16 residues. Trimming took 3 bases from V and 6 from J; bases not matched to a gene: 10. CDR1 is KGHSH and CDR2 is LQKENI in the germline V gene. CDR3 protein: CASSPSVGQGSDTQYF. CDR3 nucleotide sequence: TGTGCCAGCTCACCGAGTGTGGGACAGGGTAGCGATACGCAGTATTTT. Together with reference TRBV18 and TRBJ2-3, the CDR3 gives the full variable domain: NAGVMQNPRHLVRRRGQEARLRCSPMKGHSHVYWYRQLPEEGLKFMVYLQKENIIDESGMPKERFSAEFPKEGPSILRIQQVVRGDSAAYFCASSPSVGQGSDTQYFGPGTRLTVL.

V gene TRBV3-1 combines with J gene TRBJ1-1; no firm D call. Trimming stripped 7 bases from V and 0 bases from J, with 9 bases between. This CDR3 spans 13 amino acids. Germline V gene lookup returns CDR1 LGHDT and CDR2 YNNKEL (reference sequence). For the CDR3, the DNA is TGTGCCAGCAACAGAGGCATGAACACTGAAGCTTTCTTT. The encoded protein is CASNRGMNTEAFF.

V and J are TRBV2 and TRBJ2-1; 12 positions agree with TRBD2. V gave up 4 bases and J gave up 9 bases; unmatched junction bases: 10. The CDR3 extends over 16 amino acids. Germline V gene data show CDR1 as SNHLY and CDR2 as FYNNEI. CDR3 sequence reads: CASSAGTSGRTSEQFF. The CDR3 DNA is TGTGCCAGCAGTGCCGGAACTAGCGGGAGGACCAGTGAGCAGTTCTTC.

CDR3 sequence (DNA): TGTGCCATCCGTGGGGGAGGGGGCTACGAGCAGTACTTC. Its translation: CAIRGGGGYEQYF. This rearrangement joins TRBV10-3 to TRBJ2-7; D perhaps matches TRBD2 (7 bases). V lost 8 bases and J lost 3, with 14 bases in between. Looked up from germline, CDR1 is ENHRY and CDR2 is SYGVKD. The CDR3 runs to 13 residues.

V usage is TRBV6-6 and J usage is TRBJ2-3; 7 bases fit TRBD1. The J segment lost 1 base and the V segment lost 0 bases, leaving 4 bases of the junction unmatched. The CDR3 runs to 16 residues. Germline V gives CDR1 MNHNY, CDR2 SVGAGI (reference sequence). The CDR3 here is CASSYSSGGGTDTQYF. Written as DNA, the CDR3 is TGTGCCAGCAGTTACTCATCAGGGGGTGGCACAGATACGCAGTATTTT.

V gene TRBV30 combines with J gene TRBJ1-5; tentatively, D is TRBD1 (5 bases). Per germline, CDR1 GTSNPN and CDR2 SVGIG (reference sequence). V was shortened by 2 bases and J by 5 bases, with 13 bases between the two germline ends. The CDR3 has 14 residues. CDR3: CAWSPSGRHQPQHF. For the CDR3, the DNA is TGTGCCTGGAGTCCCTCAGGGAGACATCAGCCCCAGCATTTT.

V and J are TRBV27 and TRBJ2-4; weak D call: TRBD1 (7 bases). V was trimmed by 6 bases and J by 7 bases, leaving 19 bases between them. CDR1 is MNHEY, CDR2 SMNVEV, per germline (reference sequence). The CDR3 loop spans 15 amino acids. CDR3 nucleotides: TGTGCCAGCAGCCGGGACAGCTCAGGAGGGAACATTCAGTACTTC. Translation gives CASSRDSSGGNIQYF.

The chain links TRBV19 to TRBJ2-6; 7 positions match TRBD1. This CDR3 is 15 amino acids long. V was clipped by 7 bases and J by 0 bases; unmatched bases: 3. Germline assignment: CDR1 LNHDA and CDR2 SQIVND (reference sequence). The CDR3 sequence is CASKDRPSGANVLTF. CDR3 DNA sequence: TGTGCCAGTAAGGACAGGCCCTCTGGGGCCAACGTCCTGACTTTC.

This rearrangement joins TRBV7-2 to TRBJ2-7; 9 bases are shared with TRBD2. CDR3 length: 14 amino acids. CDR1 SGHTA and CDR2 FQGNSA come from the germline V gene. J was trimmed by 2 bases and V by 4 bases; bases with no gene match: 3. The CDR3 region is CASSSGLAPYEQYF. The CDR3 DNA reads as TGTGCCAGCAGCTCGGGACTAGCTCCCTACGAGCAGTACTTC.

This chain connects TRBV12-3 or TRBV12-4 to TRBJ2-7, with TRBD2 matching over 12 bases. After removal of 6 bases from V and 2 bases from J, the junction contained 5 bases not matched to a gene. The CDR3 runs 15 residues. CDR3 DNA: TGTGCCAGCAGCACCCTAGCGGGAGGGACCTACGAGCAGTACTTC. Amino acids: CASSTLAGGTYEQYF.

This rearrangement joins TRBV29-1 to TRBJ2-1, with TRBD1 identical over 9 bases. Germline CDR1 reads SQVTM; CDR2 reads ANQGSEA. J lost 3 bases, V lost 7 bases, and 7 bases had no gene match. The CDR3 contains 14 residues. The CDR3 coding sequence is TGCAGCGCCGCCGGACAGGGGAACTACAATGAGCAGTTCTTC. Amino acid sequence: CSAAGQGNYNEQFF.

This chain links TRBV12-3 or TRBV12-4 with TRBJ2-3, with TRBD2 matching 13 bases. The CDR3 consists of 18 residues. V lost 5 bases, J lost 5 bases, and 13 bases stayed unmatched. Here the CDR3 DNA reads TGTGCCAGCAGTCCCACGGGACTAGCGGGAATTATGATAGATACGCAGTATTTT. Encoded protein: CASSPTGLAGIMIDTQYF.

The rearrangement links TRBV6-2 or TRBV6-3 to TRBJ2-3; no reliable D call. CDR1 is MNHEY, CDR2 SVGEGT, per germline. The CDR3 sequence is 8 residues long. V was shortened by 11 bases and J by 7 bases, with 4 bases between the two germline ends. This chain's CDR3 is CARYTQYF. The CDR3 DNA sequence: TGTGCCCGATATACGCAGTATTTT.

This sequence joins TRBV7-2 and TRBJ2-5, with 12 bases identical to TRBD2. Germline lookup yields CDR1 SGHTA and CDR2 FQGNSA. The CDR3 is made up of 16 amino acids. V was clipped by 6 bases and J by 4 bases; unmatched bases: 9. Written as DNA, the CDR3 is TGTGCCAGCAGTCCAGAGCTAGCGGGAGGGCGAGAGACCCAGTACTTC. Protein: CASSPELAGGRETQYF.

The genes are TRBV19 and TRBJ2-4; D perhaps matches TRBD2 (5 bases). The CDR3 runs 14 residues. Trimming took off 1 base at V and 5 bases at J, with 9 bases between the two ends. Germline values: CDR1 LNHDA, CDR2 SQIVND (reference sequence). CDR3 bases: TGTGCCAGTAGTATAGGAGGGCTCGAAAACATTCAGTACTTC. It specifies CASSIGGLENIQYF.

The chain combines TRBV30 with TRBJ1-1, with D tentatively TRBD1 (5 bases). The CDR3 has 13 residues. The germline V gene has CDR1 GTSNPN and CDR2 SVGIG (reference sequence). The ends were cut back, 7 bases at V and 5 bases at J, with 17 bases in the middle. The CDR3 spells CAYATDEQTEAFF. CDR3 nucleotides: TGTGCCTACGCGACAGATGAACAAACTGAAGCTTTCTTT.

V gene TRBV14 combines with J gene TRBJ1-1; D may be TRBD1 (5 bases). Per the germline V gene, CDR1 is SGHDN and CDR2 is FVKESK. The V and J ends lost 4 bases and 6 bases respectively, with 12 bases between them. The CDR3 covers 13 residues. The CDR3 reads CASSLVWGAEAFF. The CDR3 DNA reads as TGTGCCAGCAGCCTAGTGTGGGGCGCTGAAGCTTTCTTT.